The 25 T cell receptor beta chains presented below share a single source sample, sequenced in a study of T-cell reconstitution after alpha-beta-depleted transplantation in children. For TCRbeta, the library was prepared with unique molecular identifiers. One entry per CDR3 protein, called by TCRdb with MiXCR from the PCR reads. The sample consists of 450,000 to 700,000 distinct CDR3 sequences, 25% to 30% of them appearing once. This sample comprised PBMCs, obtained before TCRalphabeta/CD19-depleted stem cell transplant. Source of these receptors: a boy under three years old with Wiskott-Aldrich syndrome, due to receive a stem cell transplant.

The sample holds a few counts of this clonotype. This chain links TRBV5-1 with TRBJ1-5; a weak D match, TRBD1 (5 bases). Per the germline V gene, CDR1 is SGHRS and CDR2 is YFSETQ. Trimming took off 2 bases at V and 4 bases at J, with 7 bases between the two ends. The CDR3 is 13 residues long. The CDR3 nucleotides are TGCGCCAGCAGCTTCTGGGGGAATCAGCCCCAGCATTTT. Translation: CASSFWGNQPQHF.

This clonotype appeared a few times. This CDR3 reads CASRRTSGRIPSYNEQFF. The CDR3 bases are TGCGCCAGCAGGAGGACTAGCGGGAGGATTCCCTCCTACAATGAGCAGTTCTTC. The V and J genes are TRBV5-1 and TRBJ2-1; 14 positions match TRBD2. J was trimmed by 0 bases and V by 5 bases; bases with no gene match: 7. This CDR3 region has 18 residues. The germline gives CDR1 SGHRS, CDR2 YFSETQ.

The sample holds a few counts of this clonotype. This chain uses TRBV29-1 with TRBJ2-1; TRBD2 aligns across 12 bases. The junction had 11 bases not matched to a gene; V was cut back by 2 bases and J by 15 bases. Germline CDR1 SQVTM, CDR2 ANQGSEA. This CDR3 is built from 14 residues. The CDR3 bases are TGCAGCGTTGAAATCGGGACTAGCGGGCTAAGGGGGTTCTTC. It translates to CSVEIGTSGLRGFF.

The chain links TRBV5-1 to TRBJ2-7; 11 nucleotides match TRBD2. The CDR3 length is 15 residues. Germline V lookup: CDR1 SGHRS, CDR2 YFSETQ. V lost 5 bases and J lost 0; bases outside the gene matches: 4. The CDR3 loop reads CASRWGLADSYEQYF. The CDR3 DNA reads as TGCGCCAGCAGATGGGGACTAGCGGACTCCTACGAGCAGTACTTC.

This clonotype was seen a handful of times. This chain links TRBV4-1 with TRBJ1-5, with TRBD1 as a possible D gene (6 bases). The CDR3 runs to 15 residues. The V end lost 4 bases, the J end lost 3 bases, and 13 bases lay between the germline ends. Germline V CDR1 and CDR2: MGHRA, YSYEKL. The DNA for the CDR3 is TGCGCCAGCAGCCGGAACCGGGACAACAATCAGCCCCAGCATTTT. Translated, it gives CASSRNRDNNQPQHF.

The J gene is TRBJ1-1, the V gene TRBV7-2, with 10 bases that match TRBD1. Trimming removed 5 bases from V and 4 bases from J; junction bases left unmatched: 13. Germline V lookup: CDR1 SGHTA, CDR2 FQGNSA. The CDR3 length is 17 residues. The CDR3 bases are TGTGCCAGCAGCCCAAGACAGGGGGCGCGAGTTGGCACTGAAGCTTTCTTT. It specifies CASSPRQGARVGTEAFF. The variable domain in full, with the rest retrieved from reference TRBV7-2 and TRBJ1-1, is GAGVSQSPSNKVTEKGKDVELRCDPISGHTALYWYRQSLGQGLEFLIYFQGNSAPDKSGLPSDRFSAERTGGSVSTLTIQRTQQEDSAVYLCASSPRQGARVGTEAFFGQGTRLTVV.

This clonotype was counted only a few times. This sequence joins TRBV7-3 and TRBJ2-1, with D tentatively TRBD1 (5 bases). V shed 0 bases and J shed 6 bases, with 15 bases lying between them. The CDR3 spans 16 residues. Germline-derived CDR1 and CDR2 are SGHTA and FQGTGA. The CDR3 protein is CASSLTRPGYSNEQFF. The CDR3, as DNA: TGTGCCAGCAGCTTAACGAGACCAGGGTATAGCAATGAGCAGTTCTTC.

This rearrangement joins TRBV6-2 or TRBV6-3 to TRBJ1-6, with 9 bases aligning to TRBD1. The CDR3 is made up of 14 amino acids. Losses at the gene ends were 6 bases for V and 13 bases for J; bases not matched to a gene: 10. Per germline, CDR1 MNHEY and CDR2 SVGEGT. CDR3 sequence: CASRQTGGEGPLHF. The CDR3, as DNA: TGTGCCAGCAGACAGACAGGGGGAGAAGGGCCCCTCCACTTT.

The sample holds a few counts of this clonotype. The chain recombines TRBV20-1 with TRBJ1-5; TRBD1 agrees at 8 bases. V shed 6 bases, J shed 2 bases, and the junction held 12 bases outside the gene matches. This CDR3 comprises 16 residues. Germline lookup yields CDR1 DFQATT and CDR2 SNEGSKA (reference sequence). In DNA, the CDR3 is TGCAGTGCCGAGGACAGGGTACGGTATGGCAATCAGCCCCAGCATTTT. It codes for CSAEDRVRYGNQPQHF.

The chain combines TRBV3-1 with TRBJ2-7; 8 bases align to TRBD2. Trimming at V came to 0 bases and at J to 6 bases, leaving 13 bases not matched to a gene. The CDR3 is made up of 17 amino acids. Germline V lookup: CDR1 LGHDT, CDR2 YNNKEL (reference sequence). The CDR3 region is CASSQEAYGLAASEQYF. CDR3 bases: TGTGCCAGCAGCCAAGAAGCGTATGGACTAGCCGCGTCCGAGCAGTACTTC.

This clonotype came up a few times. This rearrangement joins TRBV15 to TRBJ2-1, with D possibly TRBD2 on 6 matching bases. This CDR3 region has 14 residues. Per the germline V gene, CDR1 is LNHNV and CDR2 is YYDKDF (reference sequence). The germline V and J ends were trimmed by 6 bases and 4 bases, with 13 bases remaining between them. The CDR3 loop reads CATRRLARYNEQFF. CDR3 coding DNA: TGTGCCACCAGAAGGCTAGCGAGATACAATGAGCAGTTCTTC. Full variable domain (remainder filled in from reference TRBV15 and TRBJ2-1): DAMVIQNPRYQVTQFGKPVTLSCSQTLNHNVMYWYQQKSSQAPKLLFHYYDKDFNNEADTPDNFQSRRPNTSFCFLDIRSPGLGDTAMYLCATRRLARYNEQFFGPGTRLTVL.

This clonotype has a handful of counts. The V call is TRBV20-1, the J call TRBJ1-4; D is undetermined. Germline-derived CDR1 and CDR2 are DFQATT and SNEGSKA (reference sequence). The V end lost 3 bases, the J end lost 8 bases, and 10 bases lay between the germline ends. This CDR3 has 12 amino acids. CDR3 loop: CSARPVFEKLFF. CDR3 in DNA: TGCAGTGCTAGGCCGGTTTTCGAAAAACTGTTTTTT.

This clonotype was counted between two and nine times. The chain combines TRBV12-3 or TRBV12-4 with TRBJ2-1, with D maybe TRBD2 (6 bases). Trimming took 7 bases from V and 5 from J, leaving 18 bases between them. This CDR3 contains 15 residues. Here the CDR3 reads CASNLRLGSNNEQFF. In DNA form, the CDR3 reads TGTGCCAGCAACCTTCGACTAGGGTCGAACAATGAGCAGTTCTTC.

Worth noting for this clonotype: One junction end disagrees with the germline gene, perhaps due to a read error. The rearrangement links TRBV7-7 to TRBJ2-5; 11 bases align to TRBD2. CDR3 length: 15 residues. Germline values: CDR1 SSHAT, CDR2 FNYEAQ (reference sequence). Here the CDR3 reads CASSVAGGGQETQYF. For the CDR3, the DNA is TGTGCCAGCAGCGTAGCGGGAGGGGGCCAAGAGACCCAGTACTTC.

This clonotype appeared a few times. The chain employs TRBV5-1 and TRBJ2-3, with 9 bases that match TRBD2. This CDR3 is built from 17 residues. CDR1 and CDR2 (germline): SGHRS, YFSETQ. Trimming at V came to 0 bases and at J to 0 bases, leaving 5 bases not matched to a gene. This chain's CDR3 is CASSLVGTSLSTDTQYF. The DNA for the CDR3 is TGCGCCAGCAGCTTGGTTGGGACTAGCCTTAGCACAGATACGCAGTATTTT.

This chain's CDR3 is CASSRGREQFF. The CDR3 nucleotides read TGTGCCAGCAGCCGGGGTCGGGAGCAGTTCTTC. The chain uses TRBV5-6 and TRBJ2-1; TRBD2 is a possible D gene (5 bases). V was cut by 4 bases and J by 10 bases, with 9 bases left in between. The CDR3 is 11 amino acids. Germline V gives CDR1 SGHDT, CDR2 YYEEEE.

This clonotype was detected only a few times. The chain employs TRBV28 and TRBJ2-1, with a weak D call TRBD1 (5 bases). CDR1 is MDHEN and CDR2 is SYDVKM in the germline V gene. Trimming took off 6 bases at V and 6 bases at J, with 24 bases between the two ends. This CDR3 is built from 17 residues. In DNA form, the CDR3 reads TGTGCCAGCAGACCCCACCAGGGTGTCCCTAGGGCCAATGAGCAGTTCTTC. Translated, it gives CASRPHQGVPRANEQFF.

This clonotype occurred a few times. The chain couples TRBV9 to TRBJ2-1; no firm D call. CDR1 and CDR2 from the germline V gene are SGDLS and YYNGEE. The CDR3 consists of 14 residues. The ends were cut back, 0 bases at V and 9 bases at J, with 13 bases in the middle. The CDR3 coding sequence is TGTGCCAGCAGCGTAGCCTCGGGCCGTGGTGAGCAGTTCTTC. It specifies CASSVASGRGEQFF.

The rearrangement uses TRBV6-2 or TRBV6-3 and TRBJ2-3, with TRBD1 matching 12 bases. The CDR3 covers 16 residues. The ends lost 6 bases at V and 5 bases at J; junction bases unmatched: 9. The germline CDR1 and CDR2 sequences are MNHEY and SVGEGT. The CDR3 protein is CASRTTGTGGEDTQYF. CDR3 DNA: TGTGCCAGCAGAACAACCGGGACAGGGGGCGAAGATACGCAGTATTTT.

This chain connects TRBV7-9 to TRBJ1-5, with D tentatively TRBD1 (5 bases). The CDR3 is 13 amino acids. Germline V lookup: CDR1 SEHNR, CDR2 FQNEAQ (reference sequence). Trimming stripped 5 bases from V and 4 bases from J, with 9 bases between. The CDR3 bases are TGTGCCAGCAGCACAGGTGCGAATCAGCCCCAGCATTTT. As protein: CASSTGANQPQHF.

There are a few counts of this clonotype. The genes are TRBV29-1 and TRBJ2-1, with D unclear. The germline V gene encodes CDR1 SQVTM and CDR2 ANQGSEA. The CDR3 is 11 amino acids. V was cut by 4 bases and J by 11 bases, with 12 bases left in between. The CDR3 DNA follows: TGCAGCGTTGTACTGGCCCCCAAGCAGTTCTTC. Translation gives CSVVLAPKQFF.

The gene calls are TRBV3-1 and TRBJ1-5; 8 bases match TRBD1. The CDR3 consists of 14 residues. Losses at the gene ends were 4 bases for V and 7 bases for J; bases not matched to a gene: 6. Germline CDR1 is LGHDT and CDR2 is YNNKEL (reference sequence). The CDR3 here is CASSPGQGPQPQHF. The DNA of the CDR3 is TGTGCCAGCAGCCCAGGACAGGGACCACAGCCCCAGCATTTT.

This clonotype appeared a few times. This chain uses TRBV4-1 with TRBJ2-7, with no clear D. Per germline, CDR1 MGHRA and CDR2 YSYEKL. Trimming took 1 base from V and 2 from J, leaving 15 bases between them. The CDR3 contains 16 residues. Here the CDR3 reads CASSQGTSGVAYEQYF. Here the CDR3 DNA reads TGCGCCAGCAGCCAAGGAACGTCTGGGGTGGCCTACGAGCAGTACTTC.

The chain joins TRBV10-3 to TRBJ2-7; 7 positions match TRBD1. Trimming removed 6 bases from V and 1 base from J; junction bases left unmatched: 9. This CDR3 spans 15 amino acids. Germline CDR1 and CDR2: ENHRY and SYGVKD. CDR3 DNA sequence: TGTGCCATCAGAAGACAGGGCGAGATTTCCTACGAGCAGTACTTC. This translates into CAIRRQGEISYEQYF.

The gene calls are TRBV4-2 and TRBJ2-2, with 8 bases aligning to TRBD2. V was pared by 4 bases and J by 1 base, with 2 bases of the junction left unmatched. The CDR3 contains 15 residues. CDR1 is LGHNA and CDR2 is YNFKEQ in the germline V gene. The CDR3 DNA reads TGTGCCAGCAGCCCAGCGGGGGTGAACACCGGGGAGCTGTTTTTT. As protein: CASSPAGVNTGELFF.